This T cell receptor beta chain was captured by sequencing in a study of early stage breast cancer tumors. J gave up 4 bases and V 5 bases, and 11 bases lay outside the gene matches. The germline V gene has CDR1 SGHTA and CDR2 FQGNSA. This CDR3 comprises 16 residues. Blood replicates held 0.5 ug DNA, tumor or normal breast roughly 1.5 ug, two each. TCRdb's table, derived via immunoSEQ multiplex PCR, lists solely in-frame clones and lacks some. The data show 70,000 or so clones, 65% to 85% seen once. This clone showed up just once. Its target is unknown. Study observations and caveats: Compared with adjacent normal breast, tumors showed about 2.5-fold denser, more clonal T cells. Commonly generated sequences made up most enriched TCRB sequences shared between patients. Blood repertoires resembled normal breast more than tumor.

This chain uses TRBV7-2 with TRBJ2-7, with 10 positions matching TRBD1. Sequencing was carried out using blood. This clonotype was sampled from a person aged 35-49 years with breast cancer. The DNA of the CDR3 is TGTGCCAGCAGCCGTCCCGGGACAGGGGCGGCATACGAGCAGTACTTC. This encodes CASSRPGTGAAYEQYF.